This T cell receptor beta chain was recovered during a study of blood T cells in healthy people across ages. A second roughly 7 to 11 cycle PCR used barcoded and J-beta primers. One entry per CDR3 protein results from TCRdb running MiXCR on the 5' RACE reads. The data contain 550,000 to 650,000 distinct CDR3 sequences, approximately 30% of them seen just once; the ten biggest clones take up less than 20%. Many counts were recorded for this clonotype. What it recognizes is unknown. General study points: Comparison with aged donors showed that long-lived donors had more naive CD4+ cells and higher diversity. The study could not conclusively compare naive and antigen-experienced cells, given its unsorted PBMCs.

Germline loops: CDR1 MNHEY, CDR2 SVGEGT. With 2 bases removed from V and 0 bases from J, the gap between germline ends came to 7 bases. There are 14 residues in the CDR3. Sequenced material: blood. The receptor was derived from a woman aged 80 or older in good health. The chain couples TRBV6-2 or TRBV6-3 to TRBJ1-2; D is ambiguous. The CDR3 DNA sequence: TGTGCCAGCAGTTACCAATCCGCTAACTATGGCTACACCTTC. The encoded protein is CASSYQSANYGYTF.